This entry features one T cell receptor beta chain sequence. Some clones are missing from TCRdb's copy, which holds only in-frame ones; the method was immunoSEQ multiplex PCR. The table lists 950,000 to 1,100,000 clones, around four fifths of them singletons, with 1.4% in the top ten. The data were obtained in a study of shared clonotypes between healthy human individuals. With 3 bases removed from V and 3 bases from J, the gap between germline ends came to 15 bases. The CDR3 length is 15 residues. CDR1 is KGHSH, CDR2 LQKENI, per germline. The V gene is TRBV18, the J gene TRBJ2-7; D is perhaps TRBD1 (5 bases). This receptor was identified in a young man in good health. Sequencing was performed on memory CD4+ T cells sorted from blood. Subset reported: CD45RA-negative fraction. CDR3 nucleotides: TGTGCCAGCTCACCTTCTCGACAGCGACTCTACGAGCAGTACTTC. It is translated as CASSPSRQRLYEQYF.